This T cell receptor beta chain derives from a study of vaccination effects on CD4 cells after COVID-19. Points from the study as a whole: Late post-vaccination, clones induced by infection and those induced by vaccine underwent marked clonal contraction. Convalescent patients in the study were few, and early post-infection timepoints were absent.

Peptide-pool stimulation followed by sequencing identified expanded antigen-specific CD4+ clonotypes in the ViraFEST assay. Subsequent to 10 days of culture, CD4+ T cells were isolated. The person had PCR-confirmed SARS-CoV-2 infection between March and December 2020. Supplemented with 9.5 to 10 IU/ml IL-2 and 7.5 to 10 ug/ml peptides, a few million PBMC per well were kept in culture. V was cut by 1 base and J by 7 bases, with 5 bases left in between. The germline CDR1 and CDR2 sequences are SGHRS and YFSETQ. This CDR3 has 11 residues. The data were produced by immunoSEQ multiplex PCR, yet TCRdb's version contains in-frame clones alone and is incomplete. The table lists approximately 40,000 clones, approximately 70% of them singletons. A single count supports this clone. Its target is unknown.

V gene TRBV5-1 combines with J gene TRBJ2-5; no firm D call. This sequence was found in a human donor who had a prior SARS-CoV-2 infection. Sequenced here: CD4+ T cells from PBMCs cultured with a peptide pool, sampled before COVID-19 vaccination. CDR3 residues: CASSLSWTQYF. In DNA form, the CDR3 reads TGCGCCAGCAGCTTGTCGTGGACCCAGTACTTC.